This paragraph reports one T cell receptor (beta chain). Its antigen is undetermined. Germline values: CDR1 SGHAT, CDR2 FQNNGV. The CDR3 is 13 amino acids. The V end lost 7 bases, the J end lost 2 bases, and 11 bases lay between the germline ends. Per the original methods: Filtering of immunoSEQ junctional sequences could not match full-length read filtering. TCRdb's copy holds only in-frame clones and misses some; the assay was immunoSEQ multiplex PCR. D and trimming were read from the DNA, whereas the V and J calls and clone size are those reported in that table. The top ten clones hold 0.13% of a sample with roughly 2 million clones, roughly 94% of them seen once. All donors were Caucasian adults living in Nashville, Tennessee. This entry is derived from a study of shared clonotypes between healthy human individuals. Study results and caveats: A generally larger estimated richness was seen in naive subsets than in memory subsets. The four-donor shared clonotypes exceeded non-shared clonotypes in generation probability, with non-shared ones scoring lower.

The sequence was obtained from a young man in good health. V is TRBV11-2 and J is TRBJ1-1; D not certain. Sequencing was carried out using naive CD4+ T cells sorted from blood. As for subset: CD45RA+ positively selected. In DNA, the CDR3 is TGTGCCAGCACCACCGAACGAAACACTGAAGCTTTCTTT. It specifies CASTTERNTEAFF. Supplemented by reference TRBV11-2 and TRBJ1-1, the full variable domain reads EAGVAQSPRYKIIEKRQSVAFWCNPISGHATLYWYQQILGQGPKLLIQFQNNGVVDDSQLPKDRFSAERLKGVDSTLKIQPAKLEDSAVYLCASTTERNTEAFFGQGTRLTVV.